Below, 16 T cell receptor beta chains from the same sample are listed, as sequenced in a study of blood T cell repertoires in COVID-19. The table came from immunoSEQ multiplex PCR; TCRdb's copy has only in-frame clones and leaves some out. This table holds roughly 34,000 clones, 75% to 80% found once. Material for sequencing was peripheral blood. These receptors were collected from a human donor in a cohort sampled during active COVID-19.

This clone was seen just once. CDR3 loop: CASSIGGLNTEAFF. CDR3 nucleotides: TGTGCCAGCAGCATCGGGGGATTGAACACTGAAGCTTTCTTT. The V gene is TRBV5-4, the J gene TRBJ1-1, with TRBD1 as a possible D gene (5 bases). The V and J ends lost 4 bases and 0 bases respectively, with 10 bases between them. The CDR3 length is 14 residues. The germline CDR1 and CDR2 sequences are SGHNT and YYREEE (reference sequence).

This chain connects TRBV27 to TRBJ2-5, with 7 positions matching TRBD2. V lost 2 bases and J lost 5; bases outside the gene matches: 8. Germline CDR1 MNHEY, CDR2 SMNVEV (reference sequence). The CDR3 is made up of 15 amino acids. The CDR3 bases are TGTGCCAGCAGTTTACTGCGGGGGACGTCGGAGACCCAGTACTTC. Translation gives CASSLLRGTSETQYF.

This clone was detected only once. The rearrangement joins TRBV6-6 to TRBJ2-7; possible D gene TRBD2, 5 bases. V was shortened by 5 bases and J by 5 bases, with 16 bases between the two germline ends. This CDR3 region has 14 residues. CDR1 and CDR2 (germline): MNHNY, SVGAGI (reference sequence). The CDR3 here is CASSKEGLSHEQYF. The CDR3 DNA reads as TGTGCCAGCAGTAAAGAGGGCCTGAGCCACGAGCAGTACTTC.

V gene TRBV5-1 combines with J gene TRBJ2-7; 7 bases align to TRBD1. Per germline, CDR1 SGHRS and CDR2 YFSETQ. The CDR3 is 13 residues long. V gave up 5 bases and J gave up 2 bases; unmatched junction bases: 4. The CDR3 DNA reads TGCGCCAGCAGTTCAGGGGGTACCTACGAGCAGTACTTC. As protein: CASSSGGTYEQYF.

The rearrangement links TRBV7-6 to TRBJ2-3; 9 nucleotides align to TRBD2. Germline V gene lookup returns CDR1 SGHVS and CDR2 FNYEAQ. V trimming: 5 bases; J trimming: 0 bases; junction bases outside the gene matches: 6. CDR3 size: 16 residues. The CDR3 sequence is CASSQSGGSSTDTQYF. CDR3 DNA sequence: TGTGCCAGCAGCCAAAGCGGGGGGTCTAGCACAGATACGCAGTATTTT. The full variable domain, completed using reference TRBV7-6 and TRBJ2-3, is GAGVSQSPRYKVTKRGQDVALRCDPISGHVSLYWYRQALGQGPEFLTYFNYEAQQDKSGLPNDRFSAERPEGSISTLTIQRTEQRDSAMYRCASSQSGGSSTDTQYFGPGTRLTVL.

This chain's CDR3 is CASTYTRLAGGLGRSGANVLTF. CDR3 DNA sequence: TGTGCCAGCACCTACACCCGGCTAGCGGGAGGGTTGGGGCGCTCTGGGGCCAACGTCCTGACTTTC. The chain couples TRBV28 to TRBJ2-6; 12 bases match TRBD2. Per germline, CDR1 MDHEN and CDR2 SYDVKM. The J segment lost 0 bases and the V segment lost 7 bases, leaving 19 bases of the junction unmatched. CDR3 length: 22 residues.

CDR3 in DNA: TGTGCCAGCACCGAGTACGGAAAACTGTTTTTT. Protein sequence: CASTEYGKLFF. The chain joins TRBV28 to TRBJ1-4; D is unclear. Trimming stripped 7 bases from V and 10 bases from J, with 10 bases between. Per germline, CDR1 MDHEN and CDR2 SYDVKM. The CDR3 is 11 amino acids.

CDR3 loop: CASSPSGRAVGELFF. The CDR3 DNA reads TGTGCCAGCAGCCCTAGCGGGAGGGCCGTCGGGGAGCTGTTTTTT. The V call is TRBV7-8, the J call TRBJ2-2; 12 nucleotides line up with TRBD2. Germline CDR1 and CDR2: SGHVS and FQNEAQ. V was clipped by 5 bases and J by 7 bases; unmatched bases: 5. The CDR3 covers 15 residues. Filled out from reference TRBV7-8 and TRBJ2-2, the complete variable domain reads GAGVSQSPRYKVAKRGQDVALRCDPISGHVSLFWYQQALGQGPEFLTYFQNEAQLDKSGLPSDRFFAERPEGSVSTLKIQRTQQEDSAVYLCASSPSGRAVGELFFGEGSRLTVL.

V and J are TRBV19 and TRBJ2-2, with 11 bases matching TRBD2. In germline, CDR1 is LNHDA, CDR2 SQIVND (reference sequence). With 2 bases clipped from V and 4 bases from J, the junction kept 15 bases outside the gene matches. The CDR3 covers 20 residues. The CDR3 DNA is TGTGCCAGTAGTATAATTCCTCGGATAGCGGGAGGGCCGGGCACCGGGGAGCTGTTTTTT. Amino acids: CASSIIPRIAGGPGTGELFF.

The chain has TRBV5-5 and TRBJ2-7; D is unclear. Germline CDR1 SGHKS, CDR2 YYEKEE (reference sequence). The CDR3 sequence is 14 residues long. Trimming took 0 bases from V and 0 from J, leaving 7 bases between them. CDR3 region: CASSLVRASYEQYF. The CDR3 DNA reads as TGTGCCAGCAGCTTGGTGCGAGCCTCCTACGAGCAGTACTTC. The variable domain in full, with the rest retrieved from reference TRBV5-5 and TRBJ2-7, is DAGVTQSPTHLIKTRGQQVTLRCSPISGHKSVSWYQQVLGQGPQFIFQYYEKEERGRGNFPDRFSARQFPNYSSELNVNALLLGDSALYLCASSLVRASYEQYFGPGTRLTVT.

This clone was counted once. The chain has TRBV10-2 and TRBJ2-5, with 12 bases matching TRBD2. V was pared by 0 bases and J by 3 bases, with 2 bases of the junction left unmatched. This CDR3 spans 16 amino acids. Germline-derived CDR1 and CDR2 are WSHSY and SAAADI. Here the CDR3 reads CASSESLAGGKETQYF. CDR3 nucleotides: TGCGCCAGCAGTGAGTCACTAGCGGGGGGAAAAGAGACCCAGTACTTC.

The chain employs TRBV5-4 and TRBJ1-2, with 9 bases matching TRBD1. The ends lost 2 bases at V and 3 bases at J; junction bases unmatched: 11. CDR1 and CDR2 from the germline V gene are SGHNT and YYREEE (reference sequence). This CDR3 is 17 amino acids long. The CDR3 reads CASSLQRGTGTDYGYTF. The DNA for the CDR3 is TGTGCCAGCAGCTTACAGCGCGGGACAGGGACTGACTATGGCTACACCTTC.

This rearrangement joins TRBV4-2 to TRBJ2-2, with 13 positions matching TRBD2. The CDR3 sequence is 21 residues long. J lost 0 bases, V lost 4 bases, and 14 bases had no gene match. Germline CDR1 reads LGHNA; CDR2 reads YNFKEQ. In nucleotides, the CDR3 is TGTGCCAGCAGCCGCCTAATGCCGGGACTAGCGGGACCTCCGAACACCGGGGAGCTGTTTTTT. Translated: CASSRLMPGLAGPPNTGELFF.

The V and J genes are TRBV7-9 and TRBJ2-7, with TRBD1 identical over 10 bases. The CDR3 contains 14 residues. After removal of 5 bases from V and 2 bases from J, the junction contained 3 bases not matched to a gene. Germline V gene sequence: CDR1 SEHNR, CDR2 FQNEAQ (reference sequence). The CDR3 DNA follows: TGTGCCAGCAGCCCCGGGACAGGGGCCTACGAGCAGTACTTC. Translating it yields CASSPGTGAYEQYF. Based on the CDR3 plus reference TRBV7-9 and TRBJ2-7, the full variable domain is DTGVSQNPRHKITKRGQNVTFRCDPISEHNRLYWYRQTLGQGPEFLTYFQNEAQLEKSRLLSDRFSAERPKGSFSTLEIQRTEQGDSAMYLCASSPGTGAYEQYFGPGTRLTVT.

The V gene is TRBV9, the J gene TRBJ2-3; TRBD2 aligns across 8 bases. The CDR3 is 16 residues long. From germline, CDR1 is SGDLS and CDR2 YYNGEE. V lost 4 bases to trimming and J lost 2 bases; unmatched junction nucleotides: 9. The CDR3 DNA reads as TGTGCCAGCAGCCCCCGGGGGGGTGAGGCCACAGATACGCAGTATTTT. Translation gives CASSPRGGEATDTQYF.

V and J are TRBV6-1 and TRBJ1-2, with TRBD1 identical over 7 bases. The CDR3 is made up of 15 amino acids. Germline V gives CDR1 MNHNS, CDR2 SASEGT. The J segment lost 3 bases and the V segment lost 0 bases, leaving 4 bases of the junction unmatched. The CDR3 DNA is TGTGCCAGCAGTGAAGCGGCGACAGGGTACTATGGCTACACCTTC. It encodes CASSEAATGYYGYTF.